This entry is about one T cell receptor beta chain. Its antigen is unidentified. This sample is part of a study of response to subunit inactivated influenza vaccine. Overall study results and limits: Only a handful of new T cells, the authors suggested, are recruited with each seasonal influenza vaccination.

TCRdb re-called the RT-PCR reads with MiXCR, one entry per CDR3 protein. The sample consists of approximately 500,000 distinct CDR3 sequences, over 10% of them appearing once. The CDR3 loop spans 17 amino acids. Germline CDR1 and CDR2: DFQATT and SNEGSKA (reference sequence). V trimming: 0 bases; J trimming: 6 bases; junction bases outside the gene matches: 12. This sequence was found in a man aged 50-60 years who received an inactivated influenza vaccine. This material consisted of PBMCs from blood, taken more than 35 days after vaccination. V and J are TRBV20-1 and TRBJ2-7; 12 positions match TRBD2. CDR3 DNA: TGCAGTGCTAGAGATAGGTCTCGACTAGCGGGAGCTGGCGAGCAGTACTTC. Encoded protein: CSARDRSRLAGAGEQYF.